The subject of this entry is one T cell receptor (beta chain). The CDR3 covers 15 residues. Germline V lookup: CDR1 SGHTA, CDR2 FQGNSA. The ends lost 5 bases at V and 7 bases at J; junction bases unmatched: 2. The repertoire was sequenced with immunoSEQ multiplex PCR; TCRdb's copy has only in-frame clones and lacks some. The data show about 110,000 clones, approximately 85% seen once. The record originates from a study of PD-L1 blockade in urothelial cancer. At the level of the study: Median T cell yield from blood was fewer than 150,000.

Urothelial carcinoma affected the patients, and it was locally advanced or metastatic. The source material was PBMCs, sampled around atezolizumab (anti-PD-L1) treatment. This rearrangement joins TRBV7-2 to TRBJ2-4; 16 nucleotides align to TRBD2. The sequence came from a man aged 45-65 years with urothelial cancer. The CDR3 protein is CASSEGLAGGNIQYF. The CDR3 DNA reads TGTGCCAGCAGCGAGGGACTAGCGGGAGGGAACATTCAGTACTTC.